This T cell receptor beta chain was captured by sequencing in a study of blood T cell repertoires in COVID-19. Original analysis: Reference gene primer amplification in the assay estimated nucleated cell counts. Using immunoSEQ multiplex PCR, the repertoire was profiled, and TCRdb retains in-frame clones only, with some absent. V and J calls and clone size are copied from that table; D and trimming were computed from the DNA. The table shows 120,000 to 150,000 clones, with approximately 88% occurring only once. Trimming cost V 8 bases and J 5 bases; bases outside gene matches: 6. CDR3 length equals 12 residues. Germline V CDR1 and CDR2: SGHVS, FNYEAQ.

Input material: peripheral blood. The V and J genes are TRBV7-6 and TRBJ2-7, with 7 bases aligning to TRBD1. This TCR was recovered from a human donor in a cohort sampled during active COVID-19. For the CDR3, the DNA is TGTGCCAGCCGGACAGGAGCCCACGAGCAGTACTTC. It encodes CASRTGAHEQYF.